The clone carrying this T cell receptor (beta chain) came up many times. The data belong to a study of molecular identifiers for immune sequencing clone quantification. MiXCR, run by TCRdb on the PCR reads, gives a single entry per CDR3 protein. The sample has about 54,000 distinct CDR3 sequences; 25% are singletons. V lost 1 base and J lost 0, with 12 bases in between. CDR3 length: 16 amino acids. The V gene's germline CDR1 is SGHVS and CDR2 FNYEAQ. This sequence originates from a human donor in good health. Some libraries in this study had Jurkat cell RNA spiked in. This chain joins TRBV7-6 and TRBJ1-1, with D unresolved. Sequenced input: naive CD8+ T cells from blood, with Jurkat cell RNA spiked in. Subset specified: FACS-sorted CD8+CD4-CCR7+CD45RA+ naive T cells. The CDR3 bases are TGTGCCAGCAGCTTAGGCGCAGTCGAACTGAACACTGAAGCTTTCTTT. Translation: CASSLGAVELNTEAFF.